This T cell receptor (beta chain) was recovered during a study of T cell responses to AZD1222 COVID-19 vaccine. Study findings and constraints: Seropositive status at baseline applied to only a handful of AZD1222 recipients. A mostly white British donor set with more females was recruited, and clonal diversity was possibly underestimated. Unmutated variant regions are reportedly targeted by nearly half of spike-specific TCRs. Mapped onto spike, vaccine-associated CD4 TCRs spanned it and were dominant at 160-218 and 743-854.

With regard to this clone: Its antigen is not known.

CDR3 length equals 19 residues. CDR1 and CDR2 (germline): LGHNA, YNFKEQ. V gave up 0 bases and J gave up 5 bases; unmatched junction bases: 16. TCRdb keeps only in-frame clones here, not all; method: immunoSEQ multiplex PCR. The data contain 100,000 to 150,000 clones, approximately 89% of them singletons. The material was peripheral blood, obtained on day 0 of AZD1222 vaccination. V and J are TRBV4-2 and TRBJ2-5; 9 bases fit TRBD2. This receptor was taken from an adult in good health. CDR3 sequence reads: CASSQDRGVAGAIWETQYF. CDR3 DNA sequence: TGTGCCAGCAGCCAAGATAGAGGGGTAGCGGGGGCTATATGGGAGACCCAGTACTTC.